This T cell receptor beta chain was sequenced in a study of cytomegalovirus exposure and HLA in healthy donors. The PCR employed 60 Vbeta primers together with 13 Jbeta primers. Method: immunoSEQ multiplex PCR; TCRdb's copy keeps in-frame clones and lacks some. The sample records 150,000 to 200,000 clones, approximately 72% being singletons. CDR1 SGHRS and CDR2 YFSETQ come from the germline V gene. V lost 1 base and J 3 bases, leaving 11 bases between the germline ends. The CDR3 length is 15 residues. Remarks on this clone: The antigen is unknown.

Findings of the study overall: What TCR beta sequences reportedly achieved was accurate prediction of HLA-A and HLA-B alleles in most subjects.

The clonotype was recovered from a man between 45 and 60 years old in good health and CMV-seronegative. The rearrangement links TRBV5-1 to TRBJ2-1; the D gene is possibly TRBD1 (5 bases). Sequencing input: PBMCs. CDR3 sequence: CASSLIGRVYNEQFF. The CDR3 DNA follows: TGCGCCAGCAGCTTGATCGGCAGGGTCTACAATGAGCAGTTCTTC.